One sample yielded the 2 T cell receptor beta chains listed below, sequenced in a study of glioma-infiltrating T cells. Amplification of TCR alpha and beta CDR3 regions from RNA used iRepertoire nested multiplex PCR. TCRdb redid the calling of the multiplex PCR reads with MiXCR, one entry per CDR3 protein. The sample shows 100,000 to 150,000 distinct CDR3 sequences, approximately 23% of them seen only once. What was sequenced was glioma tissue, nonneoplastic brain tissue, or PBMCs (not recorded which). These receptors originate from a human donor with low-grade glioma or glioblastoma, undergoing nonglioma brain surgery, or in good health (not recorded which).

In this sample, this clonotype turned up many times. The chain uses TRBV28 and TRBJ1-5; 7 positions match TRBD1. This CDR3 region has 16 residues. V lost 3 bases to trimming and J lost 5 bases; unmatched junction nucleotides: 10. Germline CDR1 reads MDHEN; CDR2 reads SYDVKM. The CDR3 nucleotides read TGTGCCAGCAGTTTCCTCCGACAGGGCACAGATCAGCCCCAGCATTTT. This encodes CASSFLRQGTDQPQHF.

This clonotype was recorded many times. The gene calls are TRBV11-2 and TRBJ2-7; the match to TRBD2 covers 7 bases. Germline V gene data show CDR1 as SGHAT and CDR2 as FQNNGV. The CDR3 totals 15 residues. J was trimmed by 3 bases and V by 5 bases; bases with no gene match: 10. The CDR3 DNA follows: TGTGCCAGCAGCCCGAAAGGGCTAGCGGACTACGAGCAGTACTTC. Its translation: CASSPKGLADYEQYF. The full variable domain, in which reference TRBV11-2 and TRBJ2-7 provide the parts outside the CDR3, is EAGVAQSPRYKIIEKRQSVAFWCNPISGHATLYWYQQILGQGPKLLIQFQNNGVVDDSQLPKDRFSAERLKGVDSTLKIQPAKLEDSAVYLCASSPKGLADYEQYFGPGTRLTVT.